The T cell receptor beta chain described here comes from a study of shared clonotypes between healthy human individuals. General study results and limits: A generally larger estimated richness was seen in naive subsets than in memory subsets.

Germline V gene lookup returns CDR1 MNHNS and CDR2 SASEGT. Trimming took 4 bases from V and 8 from J; bases not matched to a gene: 5. CDR3 size: 14 residues. About this clone itself: Its antigen is still unknown.

From CD4+ cells came CD45RA+ naive and CD45RA-negative memory subsets. Per the authors' pipeline: ImmunoSEQ gave junction-only sequences without quality scores, so filtering differed. Measured with immunoSEQ multiplex PCR; TCRdb has only the in-frame clones, and not every one. D and trimming come from the DNA, and the V and J calls and clone size come from that table. Here the sample spans just over 2,000,000 clones, roughly 94% being singletons. This clonotype originated in a man aged 18 to 29 in good health. The gene calls are TRBV6-1 and TRBJ1-4; 9 nucleotides line up with TRBD1. Source material: naive CD4+ T cells sorted from blood. Indicated subset: CD45RA+ positively selected. CDR3 residues: CASSGGTGKEKLFF. The CDR3 nucleotides read TGTGCCAGCAGTGGCGGGACAGGGAAGGAAAAACTGTTTTTT.